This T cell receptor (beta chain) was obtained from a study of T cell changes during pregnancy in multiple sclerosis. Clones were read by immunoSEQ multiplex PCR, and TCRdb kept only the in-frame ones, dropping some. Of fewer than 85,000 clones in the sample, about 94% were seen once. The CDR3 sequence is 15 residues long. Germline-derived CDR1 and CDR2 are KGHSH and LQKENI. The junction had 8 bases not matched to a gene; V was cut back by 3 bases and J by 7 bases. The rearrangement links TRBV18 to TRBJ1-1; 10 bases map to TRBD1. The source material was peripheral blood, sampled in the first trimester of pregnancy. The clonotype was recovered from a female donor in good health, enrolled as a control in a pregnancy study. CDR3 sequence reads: CASSPYWDRGGEAFF. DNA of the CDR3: TGTGCCAGCTCACCCTATTGGGACAGGGGAGGTGAAGCTTTCTTT.